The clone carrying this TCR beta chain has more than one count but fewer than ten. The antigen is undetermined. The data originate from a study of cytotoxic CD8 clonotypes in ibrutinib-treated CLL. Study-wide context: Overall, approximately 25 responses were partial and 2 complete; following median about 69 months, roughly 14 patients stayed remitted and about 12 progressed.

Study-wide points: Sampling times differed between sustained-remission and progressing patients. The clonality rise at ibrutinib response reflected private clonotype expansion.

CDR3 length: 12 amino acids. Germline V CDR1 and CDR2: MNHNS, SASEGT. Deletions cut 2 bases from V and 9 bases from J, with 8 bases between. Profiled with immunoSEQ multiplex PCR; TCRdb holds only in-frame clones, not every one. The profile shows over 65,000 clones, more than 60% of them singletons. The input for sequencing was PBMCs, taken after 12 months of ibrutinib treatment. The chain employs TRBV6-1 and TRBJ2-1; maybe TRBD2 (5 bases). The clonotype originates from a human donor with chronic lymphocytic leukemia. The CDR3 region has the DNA TGTGCCAGCAGTGAACTAGCTGCTGAGCAGTTCTTC. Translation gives CASSELAAEQFF.